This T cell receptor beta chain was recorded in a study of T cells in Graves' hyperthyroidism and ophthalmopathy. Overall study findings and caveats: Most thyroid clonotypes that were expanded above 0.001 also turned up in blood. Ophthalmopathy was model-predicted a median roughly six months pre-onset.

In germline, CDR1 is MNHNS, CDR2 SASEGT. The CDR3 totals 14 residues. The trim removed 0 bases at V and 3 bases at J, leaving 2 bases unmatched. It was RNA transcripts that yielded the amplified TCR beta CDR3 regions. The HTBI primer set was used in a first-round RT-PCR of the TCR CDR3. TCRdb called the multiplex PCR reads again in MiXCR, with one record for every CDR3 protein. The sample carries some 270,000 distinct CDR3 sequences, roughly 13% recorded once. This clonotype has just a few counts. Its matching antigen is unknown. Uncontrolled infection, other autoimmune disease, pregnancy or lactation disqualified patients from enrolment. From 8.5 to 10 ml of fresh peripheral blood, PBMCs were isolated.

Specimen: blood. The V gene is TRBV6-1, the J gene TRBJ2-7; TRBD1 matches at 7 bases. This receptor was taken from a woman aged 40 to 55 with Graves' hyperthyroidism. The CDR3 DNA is TGTGCCAGCAGTGAAGCGGGACAGTTCTACGAGCAGTACTTC. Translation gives CASSEAGQFYEQYF.